The text below deals with one T cell receptor beta chain. Co-plating was performed using about 200,000 CFSE-labeled responder cells and about 200,000 irradiated, violet-dye-labeled stimulator cells. Proliferating responders of the CD3+CD4+ and CD3+CD8+ phenotypes with low CFSE were sorted after the reaction. These data originate in a study of graft-versus-host responses after intestinal transplantation. Study-level points and caveats: GvH clone levels peaked in circulation, and this peak was associated with early post-transplant HvG declines.

Trimming shortened V by 6 bases and J by 5 bases, and 13 bases separated the two germline ends. Germline CDR1 is MNHEY and CDR2 is SVGAGI. CDR3 length equals 13 residues. Clones were read by immunoSEQ multiplex PCR, and TCRdb kept only the in-frame ones, dropping some. In the table there are some 22,000 clones, approximately 40% of which are singletons. This chain joins TRBV6-5 and TRBJ1-1; no reliable D call. The material sequenced was alloreactive CD8+ T cells from a mixed lymphocyte reaction culture, taken before intestinal transplant. Subset: CFSE-low proliferating T cells sorted from approximately six-day pre-transplant mixed lymphocyte reaction (GvH or HvG direction). The source of this sequence is a human patient who received an intestinal transplant. CDR3 residues: CASRPRAATEAFF. In nucleotides, the CDR3 is TGTGCCAGCAGGCCCCGGGCCGCAACTGAAGCTTTCTTT.